This T cell receptor (beta chain) was identified during a study of cytomegalovirus exposure and HLA in healthy donors. Study conclusions and caveats: Reported performance of the classifier showed diagnosis of cytomegalovirus status with high specificity and sensitivity.

Regarding this clone: Its specificity is unknown.

Both 60 Vbeta primers and 13 Jbeta primers went into the PCR. Assay: immunoSEQ multiplex PCR; the TCRdb copy retains only in-frame clones and omits some. The data include 93,000 or so clones; the top ten clones carry less than 4%. With 4 bases removed from V and 8 bases from J, the gap between germline ends came to 14 bases. The CDR3 runs 13 residues. Germline CDR1 reads GTSNPN; CDR2 reads SVGIG (reference sequence). What was sequenced was PBMCs. The chain employs TRBV30 and TRBJ1-4; D possibly corresponds to TRBD1 (5 bases). This receptor was identified in a man aged 35 to 55 in good health and CMV-seronegative. CDR3 DNA: TGTGCCTGGAAGGGACTCAGTCAGGAAAAACTGTTTTTT. Amino acids: CAWKGLSQEKLFF.